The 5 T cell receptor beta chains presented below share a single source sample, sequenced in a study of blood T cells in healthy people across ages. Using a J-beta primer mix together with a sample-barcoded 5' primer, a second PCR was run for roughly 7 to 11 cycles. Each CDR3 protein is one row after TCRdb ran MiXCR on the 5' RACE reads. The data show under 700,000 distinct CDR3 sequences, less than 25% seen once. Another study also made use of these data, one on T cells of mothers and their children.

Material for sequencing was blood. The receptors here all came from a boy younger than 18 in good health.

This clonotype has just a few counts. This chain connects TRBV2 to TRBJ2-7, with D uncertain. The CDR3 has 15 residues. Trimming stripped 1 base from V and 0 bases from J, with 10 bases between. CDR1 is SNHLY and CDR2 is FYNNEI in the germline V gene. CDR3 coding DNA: TGTGCCAGCAGTGAAGGTGGGTCAGGCTCCTACGAGCAGTACTTC. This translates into CASSEGGSGSYEQYF.

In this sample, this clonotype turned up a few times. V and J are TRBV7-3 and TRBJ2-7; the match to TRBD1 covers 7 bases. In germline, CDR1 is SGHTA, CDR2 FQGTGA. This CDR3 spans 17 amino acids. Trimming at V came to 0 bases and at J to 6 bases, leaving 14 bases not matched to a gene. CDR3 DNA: TGTGCCAGCAGCTTAACCCATCTACAGGGGCGAACTCCCGAGCAGTACTTC. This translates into CASSLTHLQGRTPEQYF.

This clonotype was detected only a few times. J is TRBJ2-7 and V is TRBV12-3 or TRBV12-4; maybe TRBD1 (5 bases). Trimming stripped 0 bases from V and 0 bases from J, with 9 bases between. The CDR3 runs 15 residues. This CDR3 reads CASSLALQGSYEQYF. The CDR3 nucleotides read TGTGCCAGCAGTTTAGCCCTCCAGGGCTCCTACGAGCAGTACTTC.

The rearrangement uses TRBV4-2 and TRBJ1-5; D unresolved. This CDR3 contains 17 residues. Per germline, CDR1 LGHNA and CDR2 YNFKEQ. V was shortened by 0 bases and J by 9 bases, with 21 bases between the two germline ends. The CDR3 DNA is TGTGCCAGCAGCCAAGATCTAGCGGGATCTAAAAGAGGGCCCCAGCATTTT. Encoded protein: CASSQDLAGSKRGPQHF.

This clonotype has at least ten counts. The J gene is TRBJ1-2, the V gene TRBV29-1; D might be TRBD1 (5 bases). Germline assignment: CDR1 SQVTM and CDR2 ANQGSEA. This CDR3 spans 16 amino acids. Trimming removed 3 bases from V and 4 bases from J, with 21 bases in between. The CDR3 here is CSVEEGSPTVGYGYTF. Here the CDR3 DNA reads TGCAGCGTTGAGGAGGGGTCCCCCACTGTGGGCTATGGCTACACCTTC.